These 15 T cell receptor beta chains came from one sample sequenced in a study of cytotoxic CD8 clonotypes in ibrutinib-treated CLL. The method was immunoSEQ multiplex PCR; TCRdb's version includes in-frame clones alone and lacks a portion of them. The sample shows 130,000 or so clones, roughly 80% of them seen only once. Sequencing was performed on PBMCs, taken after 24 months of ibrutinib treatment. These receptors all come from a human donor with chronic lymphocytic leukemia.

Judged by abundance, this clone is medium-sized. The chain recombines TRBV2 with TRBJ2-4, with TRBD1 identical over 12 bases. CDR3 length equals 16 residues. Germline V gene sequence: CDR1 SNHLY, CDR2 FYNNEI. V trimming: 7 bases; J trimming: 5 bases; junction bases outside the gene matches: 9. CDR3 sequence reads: CASNQGTGGFENIQYF. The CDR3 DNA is TGTGCCAGCAACCAGGGGACAGGGGGCTTTGAAAACATTCAGTACTTC. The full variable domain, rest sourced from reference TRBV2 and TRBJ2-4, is EPEVTQTPSHQVTQMGQEVILRCVPISNHLYFYWYRQILGQKVEFLVSFYNNEISEKSEIFDDQFSVERPDGSNFTLKIRSTKLEDSAMYFCASNQGTGGFENIQYFGAGTRLSVL.

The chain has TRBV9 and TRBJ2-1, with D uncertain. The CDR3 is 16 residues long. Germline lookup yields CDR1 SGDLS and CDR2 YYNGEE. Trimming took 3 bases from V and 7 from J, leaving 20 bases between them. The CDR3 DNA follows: TGTGCCAGCAGCGAGCATGTGGCGGTGGCTTTTAATGAGCAGTTCTTC. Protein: CASSEHVAVAFNEQFF. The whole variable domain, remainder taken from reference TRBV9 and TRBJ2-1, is DSGVTQTPKHLITATGQRVTLRCSPRSGDLSVYWYQQSLDQGLQFLIQYYNGEERAKGNILERFSAQQFPDLHSELNLSSLELGDSALYFCASSEHVAVAFNEQFFGPGTRLTVL.

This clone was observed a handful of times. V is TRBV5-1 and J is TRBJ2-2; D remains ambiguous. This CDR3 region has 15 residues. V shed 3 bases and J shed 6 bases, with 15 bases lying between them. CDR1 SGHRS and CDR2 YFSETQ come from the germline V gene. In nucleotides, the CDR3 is TGCGCCAGCAGCTCGGACGCGCAACCGGCCGGGGAGCTGTTTTTT. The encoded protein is CASSSDAQPAGELFF.

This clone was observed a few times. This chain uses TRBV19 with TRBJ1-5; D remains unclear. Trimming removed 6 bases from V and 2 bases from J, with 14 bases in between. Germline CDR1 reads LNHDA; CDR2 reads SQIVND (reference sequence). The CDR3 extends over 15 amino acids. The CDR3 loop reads CASSSFSAGNQPQHF. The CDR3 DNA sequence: TGTGCCAGTAGCTCCTTCTCCGCGGGCAATCAGCCCCAGCATTTT.

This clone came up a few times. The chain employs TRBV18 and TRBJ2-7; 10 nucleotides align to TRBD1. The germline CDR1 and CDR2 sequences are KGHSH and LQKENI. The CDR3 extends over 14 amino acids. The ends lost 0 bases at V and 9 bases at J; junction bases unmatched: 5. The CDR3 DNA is TGTGCCAGCTCACCACCGAGGACAGGGGGAGGGCAGTACTTC. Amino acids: CASSPPRTGGGQYF.

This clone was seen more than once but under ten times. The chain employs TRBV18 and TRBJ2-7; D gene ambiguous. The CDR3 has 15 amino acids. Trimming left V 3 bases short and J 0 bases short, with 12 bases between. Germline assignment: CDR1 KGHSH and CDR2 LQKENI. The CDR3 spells CASSPTWDSSYEQYF. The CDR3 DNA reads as TGTGCCAGCTCACCTACTTGGGATAGCTCCTACGAGCAGTACTTC.

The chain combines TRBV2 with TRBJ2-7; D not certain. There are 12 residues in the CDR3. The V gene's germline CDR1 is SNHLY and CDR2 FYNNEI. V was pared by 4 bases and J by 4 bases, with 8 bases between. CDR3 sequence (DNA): TGTGCCAGCAGTGTCCAGAATTACGAGCAGTACTTC. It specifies CASSVQNYEQYF.

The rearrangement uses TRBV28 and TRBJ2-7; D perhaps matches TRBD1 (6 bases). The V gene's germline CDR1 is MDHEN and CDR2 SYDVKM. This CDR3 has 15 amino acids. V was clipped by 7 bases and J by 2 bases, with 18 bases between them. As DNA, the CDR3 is TGTGCCAGCACCTCATATCAGACAGGTACCTACGAGCAGTACTTC. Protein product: CASTSYQTGTYEQYF.

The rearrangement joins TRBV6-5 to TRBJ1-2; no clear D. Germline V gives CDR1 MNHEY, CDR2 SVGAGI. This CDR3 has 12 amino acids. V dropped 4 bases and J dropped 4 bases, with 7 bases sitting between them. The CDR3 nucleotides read TGTGCCAGCAGTTTAGGCGGCTATGGCTACACCTTC. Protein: CASSLGGYGYTF.

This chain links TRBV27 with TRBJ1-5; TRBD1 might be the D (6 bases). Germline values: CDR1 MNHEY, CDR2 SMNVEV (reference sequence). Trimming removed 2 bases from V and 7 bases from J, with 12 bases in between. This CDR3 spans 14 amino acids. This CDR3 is CASSLNGGRQPQHF. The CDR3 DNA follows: TGTGCCAGCAGTTTAAACGGGGGCAGGCAGCCCCAGCATTTT.

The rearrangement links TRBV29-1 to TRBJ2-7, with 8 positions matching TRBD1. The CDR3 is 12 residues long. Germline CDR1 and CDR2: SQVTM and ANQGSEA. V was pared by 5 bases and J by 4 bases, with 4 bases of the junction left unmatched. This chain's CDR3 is CSVTTGGYEQYF. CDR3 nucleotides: TGCAGCGTTACTACAGGGGGGTACGAGCAGTACTTC.

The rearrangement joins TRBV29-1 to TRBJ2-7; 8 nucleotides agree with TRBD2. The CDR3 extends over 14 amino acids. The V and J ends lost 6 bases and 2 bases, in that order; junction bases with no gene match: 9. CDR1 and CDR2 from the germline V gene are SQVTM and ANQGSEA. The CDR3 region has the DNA TGCAGCGTGGGACTAGGGGGGGCCCCCTACGAGCAGTACTTC. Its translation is CSVGLGGAPYEQYF.

The CDR3 DNA reads TGTGCCAGCAGTTACAGGGGGGGGGACACTGAAGCTTTCTTT. Protein: CASSYRGGDTEAFF. The chain joins TRBV6-6 to TRBJ1-1; the D gene is possibly TRBD1 (6 bases). This CDR3 comprises 14 residues. The V gene lost 2 bases and the J gene lost 3 bases, with 10 bases spanning the gap. CDR1 is MNHNY and CDR2 is SVGAGI in the germline V gene (reference sequence).

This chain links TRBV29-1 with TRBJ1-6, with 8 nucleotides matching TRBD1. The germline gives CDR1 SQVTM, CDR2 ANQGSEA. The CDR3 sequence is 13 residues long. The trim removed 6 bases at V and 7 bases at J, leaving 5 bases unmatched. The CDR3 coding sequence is TGCAGCGTCGATACAGGGGGGAATTCACCCCTCCACTTT. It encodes CSVDTGGNSPLHF. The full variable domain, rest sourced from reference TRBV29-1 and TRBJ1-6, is SAVISQKPSRDICQRGTSLTIQCQVDSQVTMMFWYRQQPGQSLTLIATANQGSEATYESGFVIDKFPISRPNLTFSTLTVSNMSPEDSSIYLCSVDTGGNSPLHFGNGTRLTVT.

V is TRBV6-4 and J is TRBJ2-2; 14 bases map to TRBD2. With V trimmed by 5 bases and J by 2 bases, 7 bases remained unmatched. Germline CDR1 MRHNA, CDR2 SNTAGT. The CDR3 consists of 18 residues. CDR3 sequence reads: CASSKTGLAGANTGELFF. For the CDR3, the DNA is TGTGCCAGCAGTAAAACGGGACTAGCGGGGGCCAACACCGGGGAGCTGTTTTTT.